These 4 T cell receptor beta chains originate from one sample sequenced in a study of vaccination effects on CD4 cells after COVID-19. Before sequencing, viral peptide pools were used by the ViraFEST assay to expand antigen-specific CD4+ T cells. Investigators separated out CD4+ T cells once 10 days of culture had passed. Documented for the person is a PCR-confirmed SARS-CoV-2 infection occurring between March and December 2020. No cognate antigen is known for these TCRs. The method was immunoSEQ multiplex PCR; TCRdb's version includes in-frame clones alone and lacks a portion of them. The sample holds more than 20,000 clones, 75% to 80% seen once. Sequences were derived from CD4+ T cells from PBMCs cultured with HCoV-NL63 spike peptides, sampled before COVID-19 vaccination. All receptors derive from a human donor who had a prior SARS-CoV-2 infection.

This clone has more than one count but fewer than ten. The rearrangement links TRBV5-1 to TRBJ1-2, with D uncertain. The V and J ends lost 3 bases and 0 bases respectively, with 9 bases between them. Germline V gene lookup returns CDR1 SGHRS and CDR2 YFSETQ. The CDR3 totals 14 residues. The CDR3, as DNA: TGCGCCAGCAGCTATGAGACACCTAACTATGGCTACACCTTC. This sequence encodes CASSYETPNYGYTF.

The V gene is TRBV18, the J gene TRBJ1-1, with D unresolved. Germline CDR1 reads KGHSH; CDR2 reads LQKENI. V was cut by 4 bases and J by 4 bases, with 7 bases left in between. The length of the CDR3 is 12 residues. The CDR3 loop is CASSRAITEAFF. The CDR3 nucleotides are TGTGCCAGCTCACGGGCTATCACTGAAGCTTTCTTT.

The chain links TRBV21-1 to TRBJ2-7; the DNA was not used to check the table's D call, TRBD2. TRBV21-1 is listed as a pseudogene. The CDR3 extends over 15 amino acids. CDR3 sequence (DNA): TGTGCCAGCAGCAAAGGGGGGGAGACTAGCGTCGAGCAGTACTTC. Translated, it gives CASSKGGETSVEQYF.

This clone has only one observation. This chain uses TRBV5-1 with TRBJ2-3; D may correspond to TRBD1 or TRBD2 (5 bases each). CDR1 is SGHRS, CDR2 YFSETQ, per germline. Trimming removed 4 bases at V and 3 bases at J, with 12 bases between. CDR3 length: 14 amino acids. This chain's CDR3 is CASSARDATDTQYF. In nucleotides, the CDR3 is TGCGCCAGCAGCGCCCGGGACGCTACAGATACGCAGTATTTT. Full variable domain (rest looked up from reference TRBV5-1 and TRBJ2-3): KAGVTQTPRYLIKTRGQQVTLSCSPISGHRSVSWYQQTPGQGLQFLFEYFSETQRNKGNFPGRFSGRQFSNSRSEMNVSTLELGDSALYLCASSARDATDTQYFGPGTRLTVL.